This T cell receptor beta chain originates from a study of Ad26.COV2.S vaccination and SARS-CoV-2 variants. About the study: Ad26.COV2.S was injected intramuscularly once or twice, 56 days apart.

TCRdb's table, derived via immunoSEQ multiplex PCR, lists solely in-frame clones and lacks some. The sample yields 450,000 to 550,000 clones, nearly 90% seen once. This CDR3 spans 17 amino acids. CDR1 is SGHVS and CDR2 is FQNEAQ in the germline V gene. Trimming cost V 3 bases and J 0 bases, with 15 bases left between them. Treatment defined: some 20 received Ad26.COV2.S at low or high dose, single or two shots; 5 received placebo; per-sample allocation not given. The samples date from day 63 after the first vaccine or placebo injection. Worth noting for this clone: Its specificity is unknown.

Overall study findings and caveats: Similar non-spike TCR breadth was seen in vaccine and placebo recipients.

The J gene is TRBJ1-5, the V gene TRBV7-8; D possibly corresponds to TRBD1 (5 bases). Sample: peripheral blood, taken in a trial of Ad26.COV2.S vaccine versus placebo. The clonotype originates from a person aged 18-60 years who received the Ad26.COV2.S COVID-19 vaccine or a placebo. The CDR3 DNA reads TGTGCCAGCAGCTTCGCTCAGGGTAAATATAGCAATCAGCCCCAGCATTTT. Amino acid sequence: CASSFAQGKYSNQPQHF.